Below, 27 T cell receptor beta chains from the same sample are listed, as sequenced in a study of cytotoxic CD8 clonotypes in ibrutinib-treated CLL. Assay used: immunoSEQ multiplex PCR; TCRdb lists only in-frame clones, some missing. The table includes approximately 30,000 clones, roughly 50% detected once. The input for sequencing was PBMCs, taken before ibrutinib treatment. These receptors all come from a human donor with chronic lymphocytic leukemia.

This chain links TRBV5-1 with TRBJ2-2; D tentatively fits TRBD1 or TRBD2 (6 bases each). The CDR3 is made up of 16 amino acids. V was pared by 2 bases and J by 3 bases, with 14 bases between. Per the germline V gene, CDR1 is SGHRS and CDR2 is YFSETQ. The CDR3 region has the DNA TGCGCCAGCAGCTTTAGCAACGGGGGCTACACCGGGGAGCTGTTTTTT. Translation: CASSFSNGGYTGELFF.

Only a few counts were recorded for this clone. The chain joins TRBV6-1 to TRBJ2-7, with D perhaps TRBD2 (6 bases). V was clipped by 9 bases and J by 3 bases, with 15 bases between them. There are 13 residues in the CDR3. The germline CDR1 and CDR2 sequences are MNHNS and SASEGT. Written as DNA, the CDR3 is TGTGCCAGTGTAACCGGGAGAAACTACGAGCAGTACTTC. Amino acid sequence: CASVTGRNYEQYF.

The DNA of the CDR3 is TGTGCCAGCTCACCGGGGCGGAGGGGGCTCAGCCCCCAGCATTTT. Its protein product is CASSPGRRGLSPQHF. The rearrangement joins TRBV18 to TRBJ1-5, with 7 nucleotides matching TRBD1. The germline V gene encodes CDR1 KGHSH and CDR2 LQKENI. The CDR3 loop spans 15 amino acids. Germline trimming cut 3 bases from V and 10 bases from J; bases unmatched to any gene: 12.

This rearrangement joins TRBV19 to TRBJ1-5, with D possibly being TRBD1 (5 bases). Germline lookup yields CDR1 LNHDA and CDR2 SQIVND (reference sequence). Trimming left V 3 bases short and J 13 bases short, with 13 bases between. CDR3 length equals 12 residues. Here the CDR3 reads CASSIEGRVQHF. In DNA, the CDR3 is TGTGCCAGTAGTATCGAGGGCAGGGTTCAGCATTTT.

The chain couples TRBV5-5 to TRBJ2-3, with D possibly TRBD2 on 5 matching bases. Germline V gene data show CDR1 as SGHKS and CDR2 as YYEKEE (reference sequence). The length of the CDR3 is 16 residues. V lost 1 base and J lost 1, with 13 bases in between. The CDR3 DNA reads as TGTGCCAGCAGCTTGTCTCGGATGAGGGGCACAGATACGCAGTATTTT. Encoded protein: CASSLSRMRGTDTQYF.

The gene calls are TRBV5-6 and TRBJ1-2; D call uncertain. Deletions cut 0 bases from V and 4 bases from J, with 7 bases between. This CDR3 is 13 amino acids long. Germline CDR1 and CDR2: SGHDT and YYEEEE. The CDR3 nucleotides read TGTGCCAGCAGCTTGGGGGGAGGCTATGGCTACACCTTC. It is translated as CASSLGGGYGYTF.

The chain recombines TRBV5-6 with TRBJ1-2, with D possibly matching TRBD1 (5 bases). This CDR3 is 15 amino acids long. V was trimmed by 1 base and J by 2 bases, leaving 12 bases between them. Germline V gives CDR1 SGHDT, CDR2 YYEEEE. The CDR3 sequence: CASSLFDQGNYGYTF. CDR3 coding DNA: TGTGCCAGCAGCTTGTTTGATCAGGGCAACTATGGCTACACCTTC.

This chain joins TRBV28 and TRBJ2-3; D unresolved. The CDR3 runs 16 residues. V lost 5 bases, J lost 6 bases, and 21 bases lay in between. Germline values: CDR1 MDHEN, CDR2 SYDVKM. DNA for the CDR3: TGTGCCAGCAGTGTCCTTACCGGGCGAGATGTGGATACGCAGTATTTT. Protein sequence: CASSVLTGRDVDTQYF. The variable domain in full, completed from reference TRBV28 and TRBJ2-3, reads DVKVTQSSRYLVKRTGEKVFLECVQDMDHENMFWYRQDPGLGLRLIYFSYDVKMKEKGDIPEGYSVSREKKERFSLILESASTNQTSMYLCASSVLTGRDVDTQYFGPGTRLTVL.

The chain uses TRBV11-3 and TRBJ1-5, with TRBD1 identical over 8 bases. Germline CDR1 SGHNT, CDR2 YENEEA. The CDR3 loop spans 15 amino acids. Unmatched junction bases numbered 2, after V lost 0 bases and J lost 4 bases. The chain's CDR3 is CASSLEQGVNQPQHF. The CDR3 nucleotides are TGTGCCAGCAGCTTAGAACAGGGGGTGAATCAGCCCCAGCATTTT.

The chain uses TRBV9 and TRBJ2-7; D is undetermined. The CDR3 is made up of 16 amino acids. Per germline, CDR1 SGDLS and CDR2 YYNGEE. With 1 base removed from V and 2 bases from J, the gap between germline ends came to 16 bases. The CDR3 loop reads CASSVSPAVPPYEQYF. As DNA, the CDR3 is TGTGCCAGCAGCGTATCCCCGGCAGTCCCACCCTACGAGCAGTACTTC.

The CDR3 sequence is CASSFGTTGGATYGYTF. DNA for the CDR3: TGCGCCAGCAGCTTTGGGACGACAGGGGGCGCGACCTATGGCTACACCTTC. This rearrangement joins TRBV5-1 to TRBJ1-2; 10 nucleotides match TRBD1. Germline CDR1 and CDR2: SGHRS and YFSETQ. The junction had 11 bases not matched to a gene; V was cut back by 2 bases and J by 4 bases. The CDR3 runs to 17 residues.

This clone has a handful of counts. CDR3 bases: TGCAGCGTTTCACCGCACTTCTTT. It specifies CSVSPHFF. The chain joins TRBV29-1 to TRBJ1-1, with unresolved D. V lost 5 bases, J lost 14 bases, and 9 bases lay in between. The CDR3 spans 8 residues. Germline V CDR1 and CDR2: SQVTM, ANQGSEA.

The chain has TRBV10-1 and TRBJ2-1; D is perhaps TRBD2 (5 bases). Between the trimmed V and J ends, which lost 4 bases and 6 bases, there was a span of 19 bases. Germline V gives CDR1 WNHNN, CDR2 SYGVQD (reference sequence). There are 16 residues in the CDR3. The CDR3 region is CASSATLPGMVNEQFF. CDR3 in DNA: TGCGCCAGCAGTGCCACCCTCCCCGGGATGGTCAATGAGCAGTTCTTC.

The V and J genes are TRBV19 and TRBJ1-5; D is unclear. CDR1 is LNHDA and CDR2 is SQIVND in the germline V gene (reference sequence). Trimming shortened V by 4 bases and J by 9 bases, and 22 bases separated the two germline ends. CDR3 length equals 16 residues. CDR3 nucleotide sequence: TGTGCCAGTAGTAGTGGGGTAGGAGGCGTTGGTTCGCCCCAGCATTTT. Protein sequence: CASSSGVGGVGSPQHF.

This clone occurred a few times. The chain combines TRBV27 with TRBJ2-3, with TRBD1 as a possible D gene (6 bases). The CDR3 totals 13 residues. Germline CDR1 reads MNHEY; CDR2 reads SMNVEV (reference sequence). Trimming cost V 5 bases and J 5 bases, with 11 bases left between them. The CDR3 spells CASSPGAGDTQYF. In DNA, the CDR3 is TGTGCCAGCAGTCCAGGGGCAGGAGATACGCAGTATTTT.

The chain couples TRBV1 to TRBJ2-7; TRBD1, as called in the table, went unchecked against the DNA. TRBV1 is noted as a pseudogene. This CDR3 has 16 amino acids. The CDR3 DNA is TGCACCAGCAGCCAAGATCCGGACAGGGAGGACTACGAGCAGTACTTC. This sequence encodes CTSSQDPDREDYEQYF.

This clone was counted between two and nine times. CDR3 DNA: TGTGCCAGCAGCTTGAGCGAAAAACTGTTTTTT. Encoded protein: CASSLSEKLFF. The rearrangement uses TRBV5-5 and TRBJ1-4; D ambiguous. In germline, CDR1 is SGHKS, CDR2 YYEKEE (reference sequence). Trimming left V 1 base short and J 8 bases short, with 3 bases between. This CDR3 has 11 amino acids.

In its sample, this clone was seen once. Its ends do not fully match the called genes, so a read error is possible. This chain links TRBV13 with TRBJ2-3; 12 nucleotides match TRBD2. The CDR3 length is 15 residues. Germline CDR1 is PRHDT and CDR2 is FYEKMQ (reference sequence). The CDR3, as DNA: TGTGCCAGCAGCCGTACTAGCGGGGGGACAGACACGCAGTATTTT. Its protein product is CASSRTSGGTDTQYF. Complete variable domain (other parts from reference TRBV13 and TRBJ2-3): AAGVIQSPRHLIKEKRETATLKCYPIPRHDTVYWYQQGPGQDPQFLISFYEKMQSDKGSIPDRFSAQQFSDYHSELNMSSLELGDSALYFCASSRTSGGTDTQYFGPGTRLTVL.

The rearrangement uses TRBV19 and TRBJ2-1; D unresolved. Trimming stripped 3 bases from V and 4 bases from J, with 4 bases between. The CDR3 spans 12 residues. Germline-derived CDR1 and CDR2 are LNHDA and SQIVND (reference sequence). CDR3 DNA: TGTGCCAGTAGTATGCGGTACAATGAGCAGTTCTTC. Protein sequence: CASSMRYNEQFF.

This clone occurred once. The CDR3 region is CASSQVQETQYF. The CDR3 region has the DNA TGCGCCAGCAGCCAGGTACAAGAGACCCAGTACTTC. This chain uses TRBV5-1 with TRBJ2-5, with D unclear. CDR1 is SGHRS and CDR2 is YFSETQ in the germline V gene. The CDR3 runs to 12 residues. Trimming shortened V by 4 bases and J by 2 bases, and 6 bases separated the two germline ends.

The CDR3 here is CASSRRSGQGNEQYF. The CDR3 DNA sequence: TGTGCCAGCAGCCGGCGCTCCGGACAGGGGAACGAGCAGTACTTC. The gene calls are TRBV7-2 and TRBJ2-7, with 9 bases fitting TRBD1. The CDR3 has 15 amino acids. The germline V gene has CDR1 SGHTA and CDR2 FQGNSA. V lost 5 bases to trimming and J lost 5 bases; unmatched junction nucleotides: 10.

V is TRBV2 and J is TRBJ1-5; possible D gene TRBD1, 5 bases. Germline V gives CDR1 SNHLY, CDR2 FYNNEI. The CDR3 covers 15 residues. The V gene lost 6 bases and the J gene lost 0 bases, with 12 bases spanning the gap. CDR3 residues: CASRPQGGSNQPQHF. The CDR3 nucleotides are TGTGCCAGCAGACCTCAGGGTGGTAGCAATCAGCCCCAGCATTTT.

The V gene is TRBV5-4, the J gene TRBJ2-2; 7 bases line up with TRBD1. Germline loops: CDR1 SGHNT, CDR2 YYREEE (reference sequence). V was clipped by 0 bases and J by 0 bases; unmatched bases: 8. CDR3 size: 18 residues. CDR3 residues: CASSLGLGGFANTGELFF. In nucleotides, the CDR3 is TGTGCCAGCAGCTTGGGTTTAGGGGGCTTCGCGAACACCGGGGAGCTGTTTTTT.

The rearrangement uses TRBV19 and TRBJ2-5; D not certain. V lost 6 bases to trimming and J lost 1 base, with 12 bases between them. This CDR3 is built from 14 residues. CDR1 is LNHDA and CDR2 is SQIVND in the germline V gene (reference sequence). The CDR3 here is CASSETFLQETQYF. The CDR3, as DNA: TGTGCCAGTAGCGAAACTTTTCTCCAAGAGACCCAGTACTTC. Looking up the rest from reference TRBV19 and TRBJ2-5 gives the full variable domain: DGGITQSPKYLFRKEGQNVTLSCEQNLNHDAMYWYRQDPGQGLRLIYYSQIVNDFQKGDIAEGYSVSREKKESFPLTVTSAQKNPTAFYLCASSETFLQETQYFGPGTRLLVL.

This sequence joins TRBV10-3 and TRBJ1-3, with a possible D match to TRBD1 (5 bases). Trimming pared 5 bases from V and 0 bases from J, leaving 11 bases between. Germline loops: CDR1 ENHRY, CDR2 SYGVKD. The CDR3 is made up of 15 amino acids. The CDR3 sequence is CAISLDSLSGNTIYF. The CDR3 DNA follows: TGTGCCATCAGTCTAGACAGCCTCTCTGGAAACACCATATATTTT.

In regard to this clone: Germline is not matched at one junction end, which may reflect a read error. This chain connects TRBV2 to TRBJ2-1; D may be TRBD2 (7 bases). Germline values: CDR1 SNHLY, CDR2 FYNNEI. CDR3 length: 13 amino acids. As DNA, the CDR3 is TGTGCCAGCAGTGGAGGGGGACTAATAAGACGGGTCTTC. Its protein product is CASSGGGLIRRVF.

J is TRBJ2-1 and V is TRBV7-3; perhaps TRBD2 as D (5 bases). Trimming took off 5 bases at V and 0 bases at J, with 14 bases between the two ends. CDR3 size: 16 residues. The germline gives CDR1 SGHTA, CDR2 FQGTGA. In DNA, the CDR3 is TGTGCCAGCAGCCGGACCTTTAGCGTCTCCTACAATGAGCAGTTCTTC. This translates into CASSRTFSVSYNEQFF.